The 16 T cell receptor beta chains below come from one sample, sequenced in a study of T cells in localized non-small cell lung cancer. Repertoires were generated with immunoSEQ multiplex PCR, while TCRdb's copy carries only in-frame clones and drops some. This sample has 25,000 to 35,000 clones; 85% to 90% occur once, and the top ten carry about 2.9%. The source material was peripheral blood, sampled before any cancer treatment. The receptors originated from a female donor of 60 years or more with stage I lung adenocarcinoma.

The chain has TRBV12-5 and TRBJ2-7; D call uncertain. CDR1 LGHNT and CDR2 FRNRAP come from the germline V gene. The V end lost 1 base, the J end lost 5 bases, and 12 bases lay between the germline ends. The CDR3 consists of 14 residues. The CDR3 DNA sequence: TGTGCTAGTGGTTTGGGCGCCGGGCCCCACGAGCAGTACTTC. This sequence encodes CASGLGAGPHEQYF.

J is TRBJ2-5 and V is TRBV30, with D possibly called TRBD1 or TRBD2 (5 bases each). Germline loops: CDR1 GTSNPN, CDR2 SVGIG (reference sequence). With 1 base removed from V and 5 bases from J, the gap between germline ends came to 14 bases. The CDR3 is made up of 14 amino acids. This chain's CDR3 is CAWSGLGESETQYF. The CDR3, as DNA: TGTGCCTGGAGTGGTTTGGGGGAATCGGAGACCCAGTACTTC.

The chain recombines TRBV5-1 with TRBJ2-6; perhaps TRBD1 as D (6 bases). V shed 0 bases and J shed 0 bases, with 7 bases lying between them. CDR1 and CDR2 from the germline V gene are SGHRS and YFSETQ. The CDR3 sequence is 16 residues long. The CDR3 region is CASSLGQDSGANVLTF. As DNA, the CDR3 is TGCGCCAGCAGCTTGGGACAGGACTCTGGGGCCAACGTCCTGACTTTC.

This clone has just one count. The rearrangement joins TRBV19 to TRBJ1-4, with 9 nucleotides matching TRBD1. Germline loops: CDR1 LNHDA, CDR2 SQIVND (reference sequence). V shed 5 bases and J 7 bases; nucleotides not matched to a gene: 8. This CDR3 is built from 15 residues. The CDR3 loop is CASSPRQGGTEKLFF. CDR3 nucleotide sequence: TGTGCCAGTAGTCCTAGACAGGGGGGGACTGAAAAACTGTTTTTT.

J is TRBJ2-1 and V is TRBV7-8; 11 bases match TRBD2. This CDR3 contains 16 residues. V lost 5 bases to trimming and J lost 2 bases; unmatched junction nucleotides: 5. Germline CDR1 is SGHVS and CDR2 is FQNEAQ. The CDR3, as DNA: TGTGCCAGCAGCCTGGGACTAGCGGCTACCTACAATGAGCAGTTCTTC. Translating gives CASSLGLAATYNEQFF.

This clone was counted once. The rearrangement joins TRBV19 to TRBJ1-5; the D is unclear. Deletions cut 4 bases from V and 4 bases from J, with 8 bases between. The germline gives CDR1 LNHDA, CDR2 SQIVND (reference sequence). CDR3 length equals 13 residues. CDR3: CASSRADNQPQHF. The CDR3 coding sequence is TGTGCCAGTAGTAGGGCAGATAATCAGCCCCAGCATTTT.

The chain links TRBV5-4 to TRBJ2-1; no clear D. This CDR3 contains 15 residues. Germline V gene sequence: CDR1 SGHNT, CDR2 YYREEE (reference sequence). V was cut by 0 bases and J by 2 bases, with 9 bases left in between. The CDR3 is CASSLGGGPYNEQFF. The CDR3, as DNA: TGTGCCAGCAGCTTGGGGGGTGGCCCCTACAATGAGCAGTTCTTC.

The chain combines TRBV7-2 with TRBJ2-1; 11 nucleotides agree with TRBD2. Unmatched junction bases numbered 8, after V lost 3 bases and J lost 4 bases. Germline loops: CDR1 SGHTA, CDR2 FQGNSA. The CDR3 spans 17 residues. CDR3 in amino acids: CASSFWGGTSGYNEQFF. The CDR3 DNA follows: TGTGCCAGCAGCTTTTGGGGCGGGACTAGCGGTTACAATGAGCAGTTCTTC.

Comments on this clone: The germline gene is not matched at one end of the junction; a read error may be the cause. This chain links TRBV10-2 with TRBJ2-5; TRBD1 matches at 7 bases. Per germline, CDR1 WSHSY and CDR2 SAAADI. This CDR3 has 13 amino acids. The chain's CDR3 is CASSSTGSEAQYF. The CDR3 DNA sequence: TGCGCCAGCAGTTCGACAGGGTCAGAGGCCCAGTACTTC.

The genes are TRBV29-1 and TRBJ2-2; D is uncertain. CDR1 and CDR2 from the germline V gene are SQVTM and ANQGSEA. The ends were cut back, 6 bases at V and 0 bases at J, with 14 bases in the middle. The CDR3 length is 15 residues. CDR3 in DNA: TGCAGCGTATCGCTGGCGGAGACGAACACCGGGGAGCTGTTTTTT. Amino acid sequence: CSVSLAETNTGELFF.

The chain joins TRBV7-9 to TRBJ2-5; TRBD2 is a possible D gene (5 bases). CDR1 is SEHNR and CDR2 is FQNEAQ in the germline V gene (reference sequence). The CDR3 consists of 14 residues. V was pared by 5 bases and J by 3 bases, with 13 bases between. The CDR3: CASSPRTPEETQYF. Written as DNA, the CDR3 is TGTGCCAGCAGCCCTCGGACTCCTGAAGAGACCCAGTACTTC.

The V and J genes are TRBV4-1 and TRBJ2-3, with TRBD1 matching 7 bases. The CDR3 extends over 16 amino acids. Per the germline V gene, CDR1 is MGHRA and CDR2 is YSYEKL. Trimming removed 2 bases from V and 3 bases from J; junction bases left unmatched: 8. CDR3 region: CASSQKLGGRTDTQYF. The CDR3 DNA reads TGCGCCAGCAGCCAAAAGCTAGGGGGCAGGACAGATACGCAGTATTTT.

V usage is TRBV4-2 and J usage is TRBJ2-5; 16 bases align to TRBD2. The germline V gene has CDR1 LGHNA and CDR2 YNFKEQ. This CDR3 is 18 amino acids long. The J segment lost 2 bases and the V segment lost 2 bases, leaving 5 bases of the junction unmatched. CDR3 nucleotides: TGTGCCAGCAGCCAACCGGGACTAGCGGGAGGGCCGCAAGAGACCCAGTACTTC. Encoded protein: CASSQPGLAGGPQETQYF.

The rearrangement joins TRBV11-2 to TRBJ2-6; D unclear. Germline V CDR1 and CDR2: SGHAT, FQNNGV. This CDR3 contains 14 residues. Trimming took 3 bases from V and 2 from J, leaving 5 bases between them. DNA for the CDR3: TGTGCCAGCAGCTTTGGCGCTGGGGCCAACGTCCTGACTTTC. Translated: CASSFGAGANVLTF.

The chain uses TRBV27 and TRBJ2-1, with 7 nucleotides matching TRBD2. This CDR3 spans 14 amino acids. Trimming cost V 6 bases and J 14 bases; bases outside gene matches: 16. Germline lookup yields CDR1 MNHEY and CDR2 SMNVEV (reference sequence). The CDR3 region has the DNA TGTGCCAGCAGACCTTTAGGGGAGGGCTCGTCCGAGTTCTTC. It translates to CASRPLGEGSSEFF.

The gene calls are TRBV19 and TRBJ2-1; 7 nucleotides line up with TRBD2. Germline CDR1 LNHDA, CDR2 SQIVND (reference sequence). V dropped 5 bases and J dropped 12; count of bases not matched to a gene: 10. There are 13 residues in the CDR3. CDR3 sequence (DNA): TGTGCCAGTAGTTGGACTAGTCGGGGCGGGCAGTTCTTC. Translating it yields CASSWTSRGGQFF.